The next 8 T cell receptor beta chains were all read from a single sample in a study of blood T cell repertoires in COVID-19. Only in-frame clones appear in the TCRdb table, and some are missing; sequencing was by immunoSEQ multiplex PCR. Of about 250,000 clones listed, 65% to 85% are singletons. Sequencing input: peripheral blood. The source of these receptors is a woman aged 40 to 50 with active or convalescent COVID-19.

The chain joins TRBV30 to TRBJ1-1; D is uncertain. V dropped 4 bases and J dropped 0 bases, with 12 bases sitting between them. The CDR3 length is 14 residues. Germline values: CDR1 GTSNPN, CDR2 SVGIG (reference sequence). The CDR3 is CAWTAGLMNTEAFF. CDR3 coding DNA: TGTGCCTGGACCGCTGGGCTCATGAACACTGAAGCTTTCTTT. Full variable domain (remainder filled in from reference TRBV30 and TRBJ1-1): SQTIHQWPATLVQPVGSPLSLECTVEGTSNPNLYWYRQAAGRGLQLLFYSVGIGQISSEVPQNLSASRPQDRQFILSSKKLLLSDSGFYLCAWTAGLMNTEAFFGQGTRLTVV.

V gene TRBV6-6 combines with J gene TRBJ1-1, with a tentative D call TRBD1 (5 bases). The CDR3 has 14 amino acids. V was pared by 0 bases and J by 4 bases, with 9 bases between. Germline CDR1 and CDR2: MNHNY and SVGAGI (reference sequence). The CDR3 here is CASSYSRGATEAFF. The CDR3 DNA reads as TGTGCCAGCAGTTACTCCCGCGGGGCCACTGAAGCTTTCTTT.

V usage is TRBV3-1 (or the pseudogene TRBV3-2) and J usage is TRBJ1-2, with D perhaps TRBD1 (5 bases). Looked up from germline, CDR1 is LGHDT and CDR2 is YNNKEL (reference sequence). Trimming removed 4 bases from V and 2 bases from J, with 11 bases in between. The CDR3 covers 14 residues. This CDR3 is CASSPDSLNYGYTF. CDR3 sequence (DNA): TGTGCCAGCAGCCCTGACAGTTTAAACTATGGCTACACCTTC.

V gene TRBV2 combines with J gene TRBJ2-3; 8 bases line up with TRBD2. Germline CDR1 SNHLY, CDR2 FYNNEI. This CDR3 contains 16 residues. V lost 6 bases, J lost 1 base, and 9 bases stayed unmatched. DNA for the CDR3: TGTGCCAGCAGCCGCGGGGGGCCTTCTGGCACAGATACGCAGTATTTT. The encoded protein is CASSRGGPSGTDTQYF.

Only a few counts were recorded for this clone. The V gene is TRBV5-1, the J gene TRBJ1-5; 7 bases match TRBD1. Losses at the gene ends were 4 bases for V and 0 bases for J; bases not matched to a gene: 7. The germline gives CDR1 SGHRS, CDR2 YFSETQ. The CDR3 has 16 residues. The CDR3 DNA reads TGCGCCAGCAGCCCTACAGGGGTCAATAGCAATCAGCCCCAGCATTTT. This gives the protein CASSPTGVNSNQPQHF.

This clone was seen only a few times. CDR3 in amino acids: CAISAGGYEQYF. For the CDR3, the DNA is TGTGCCATCAGTGCAGGGGGCTACGAGCAGTACTTC. The V call is TRBV10-3, the J call TRBJ2-7; 7 nucleotides align to TRBD1. V lost 4 bases, J lost 3 bases, and 0 bases stayed unmatched. There are 12 residues in the CDR3. The germline V gene has CDR1 ENHRY and CDR2 SYGVKD.

V is TRBV7-9 and J is TRBJ2-1; 8 bases are shared with TRBD1. CDR1 and CDR2 (germline): SEHNR, FQNEAQ (reference sequence). J gave up 8 bases and V 3 bases, and 6 bases lay outside the gene matches. This CDR3 spans 14 amino acids. The CDR3 DNA reads as TGTGCCAGCAGCTTTGGGCAGGGGGCCGATGAGCAGTTCTTC. Translation: CASSFGQGADEQFF.

This clone has just one count. This chain connects TRBV29-1 to TRBJ2-1; 9 nucleotides line up with TRBD1. Looked up from germline, CDR1 is SQVTM and CDR2 is ANQGSEA. The CDR3 totals 11 residues. The V gene end was trimmed by 6 bases and the J gene end by 7 bases; junction bases not matched to a gene: 1. CDR3 nucleotide sequence: TGCAGCGTGGACAGGGGAAATGAGCAGTTCTTC. Encoded protein: CSVDRGNEQFF.